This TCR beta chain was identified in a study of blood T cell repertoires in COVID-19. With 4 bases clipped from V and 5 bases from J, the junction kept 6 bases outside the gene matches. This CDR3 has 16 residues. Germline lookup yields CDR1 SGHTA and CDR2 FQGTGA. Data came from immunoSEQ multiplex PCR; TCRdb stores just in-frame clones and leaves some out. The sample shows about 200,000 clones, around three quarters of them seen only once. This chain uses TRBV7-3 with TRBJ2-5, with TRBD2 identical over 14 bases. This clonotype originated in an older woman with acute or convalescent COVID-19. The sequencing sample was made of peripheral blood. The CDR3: CASSSGTSGSGETQYF. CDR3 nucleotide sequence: TGTGCCAGCAGCTCCGGGACTAGCGGGAGCGGTGAGACCCAGTACTTC.